Described below is a single T cell receptor (beta chain) sequence and its context. The data derive from a study of blood T cell repertoires in COVID-19. Study-level information: Recovered participants had two consecutive negative NP/OP PCR tests, healthcare professional clearance, or symptom resolution.

Clones were read by immunoSEQ multiplex PCR, and TCRdb kept only the in-frame ones, dropping some. The table has 400,000 or so clones, around 87% seen once; the top ten hold roughly 2%. Germline CDR1 LGHDT, CDR2 YNNKEL (reference sequence). Trimming took off 0 bases at V and 8 bases at J, with 19 bases between the two ends. CDR3 length equals 16 residues. The V gene is TRBV3-1 (or the pseudogene TRBV3-2), the J gene TRBJ1-2; a possible D gene is TRBD1 (6 bases). Sequences were obtained from PBMCs or T cells enriched from blood (not recorded which). This clonotype was sampled from a man in his forties in a cohort exposed to, infected with or recovered from COVID-19 (not recorded which). CDR3: CASSQEWMAGAHGYTF. The CDR3 DNA is TGTGCCAGCAGCCAAGAATGGATGGCGGGGGCGCACGGCTACACCTTC.